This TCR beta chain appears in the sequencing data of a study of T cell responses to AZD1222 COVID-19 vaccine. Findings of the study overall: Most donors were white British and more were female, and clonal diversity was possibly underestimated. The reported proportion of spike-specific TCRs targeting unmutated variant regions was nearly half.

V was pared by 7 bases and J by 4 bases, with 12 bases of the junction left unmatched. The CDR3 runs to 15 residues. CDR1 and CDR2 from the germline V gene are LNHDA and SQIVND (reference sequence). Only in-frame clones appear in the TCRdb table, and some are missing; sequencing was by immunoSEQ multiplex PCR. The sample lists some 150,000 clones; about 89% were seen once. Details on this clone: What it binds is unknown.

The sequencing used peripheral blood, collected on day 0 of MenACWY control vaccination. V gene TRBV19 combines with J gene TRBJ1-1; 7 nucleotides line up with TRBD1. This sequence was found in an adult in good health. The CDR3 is CASIPGGQILTEAFF. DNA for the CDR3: TGTGCCAGTATCCCCGGGGGACAGATACTCACTGAAGCTTTCTTT.